The clone carrying this T cell receptor beta chain was picked up one time. Its antigen is undetermined. The data are from a study of shared clonotypes between healthy human individuals. Whole-study context: A donor's plate count was three for CD4 naive and three for CD4 memory; CD8 naive had two and CD8 memory one. Broader study findings: Specimens sampled were limited to blood, with tissue repertoires likely differing.

Deep level was the assay's run setting. The material for each subset, its genomic DNA, was split evenly across several immunoSEQ plates. Assay: immunoSEQ multiplex PCR; the TCRdb copy retains only in-frame clones and omits some. The sample comprises fewer than 350,000 clones, around 86% of which are singletons, and 15% to 20% rests with the top ten. V lost 5 bases, J lost 4 bases, and 8 bases lay in between. Germline-derived CDR1 and CDR2 are MNHNS and SASEGT. The CDR3 is 12 amino acids. The sequencing input was memory CD8+ T cells sorted from blood. Described subset: CD45RO+ cells pooled with CCR7-negative TemRA cells. The TCR originated in a young man in good health. The J gene is TRBJ1-2, the V gene TRBV6-1, with D uncertain. CDR3 amino acids: CASSYSGYGYTF. The CDR3, as DNA: TGTGCCAGCAGTTATTCTGGCTATGGCTACACCTTC.